The entry below gives a single T cell receptor beta chain sequence along with its context. It lacks a known antigen. No clone much larger than this one lies a single base away; base qualities are absent. Participants in the prospective study were aged 18 to 89 years, lived in under 30 United States geographic areas, and enrolled through a virtual design. In the prospective study, participants were assigned to cohorts based on the clinical history participants reported in a screening survey and a study questionnaire. In the prospective study, mobile phlebotomists collected whole blood, serum and a nasopharyngeal or oropharyngeal swab from each participant. Over an approximately two-month period, participants in the prospective study had the option of providing additional blood draws and questionnaires. Before DNA extraction, prospective study blood samples were shipped either frozen or at room temperature.

TCRbeta CDR3 regions were amplified from genomic DNA using the immunoSEQ Assay, a bias-controlled multiplex PCR. As for how the authors treated the data: The number of nucleated cells in each sample was estimated by amplification of reference gene primers within the assay. To quantify the absolute abundance of each unique TCRbeta CDR3 rearrangement, sequence reads were collapsed and filtered. For each sample, productive Simpson clonality was calculated by taking the square root of Simpson's diversity index across productive rearrangements. TCRdb's version of the immuneACCESS table is confined to in-frame rearrangements and falls short of the full clone set. An unresolved V gene accounts for under half of the shortfall where checked; the remainder is of unknown origin. V and J calls and clone size are copied from that table; D and trimming were computed from the DNA. This sample has some 250,000 clones in its table, and over 80% of those were observed once. The ten largest clones take up approximately 1.3% of the sample.

The record originates from a study of blood T cell repertoires in COVID-19 (dated by TCRdb to 2020 to 2022). For the study in its entirety: Collaborator samples came from the United States, Italy and Spain and covered acute and convalescent phases of COVID-19. The sample metadata nearly always contained a de-identified subject ID, COVID-19 status, age in years and sex. The repertoires were released in a freely available public database intended as a resource for research on the immune response to SARS-CoV-2. HLA class I and class II types, where available, came from metadata supplied by the sample provider rather than from assay-based typing. The material from the prospective study consisted of cDNA or gDNA derived from T cells, B-cell-depleted T cells, or PBMCs. The dataset comprised deeply sampled blood TCRbeta repertoires from subjects exposed to, actively infected with, or recovered from COVID-19. The samples were drawn from the first 160 participants of the ongoing ImmuneRACE study and from some 1,300 subjects provided by 6 global collaborators.

What the research found in general, with its limitations: The quantity of clinical and demographic metadata differed by source and by participant and was supplied without curation.

According to the germline V gene (reference sequence), CDR1 reads LNHDA and CDR2 reads SQIVND. CDR3 length: 15 amino acids, cysteine to phenylalanine. CDR3 DNA is the only sequence kept; it has 45 bases, read in frame from the first base. Between the V and J ends, shortened by 1 base and 2 bases respectively, the junction contains 12 bases. The specimen was PBMCs or T cells enriched from blood (not recorded which). The V and J genes are TRBV19 and TRBJ2-7, with the D gene not confidently named. This TCR derives from a human donor in a cohort exposed to, infected with or recovered from COVID-19 (not recorded which). The donor label of this sample is uncertain. The CDR3 protein: CASSIVVSQAYEQYF. The nucleotides are TGTGCCAGTAGTATAGTTGTCAGCCAGGCCTACGAGCAGTACTTC.